This T cell receptor (beta chain) appears in the sequencing data of a study of shared clonotypes between healthy human individuals. Here immunoSEQ multiplex PCR was the method, and the copy in TCRdb shows in-frame clones only, minus some. This table has around 580,000 clones, about 98% appearing once. Naive CD8 populations comprised CD45RO-negative cells positively selected for CCR7, excluding terminally differentiated effector memory CD45RA+ cells. Losses at the gene ends were 4 bases for V and 4 bases for J; bases not matched to a gene: 2. In germline, CDR1 is SEHNR, CDR2 FQNEAQ (reference sequence). The CDR3 runs to 15 residues.

Specimen: naive CD8+ T cells sorted from blood. The chain is built from TRBV7-9 and TRBJ2-7; 15 bases line up with TRBD2. The source of this sequence is a man aged 25-40 years in good health. CDR3 loop: CASSSGTSGRYEQYF. CDR3 nucleotide sequence: TGTGCCAGCAGCTCCGGGACTAGCGGGAGGTACGAGCAGTACTTC.